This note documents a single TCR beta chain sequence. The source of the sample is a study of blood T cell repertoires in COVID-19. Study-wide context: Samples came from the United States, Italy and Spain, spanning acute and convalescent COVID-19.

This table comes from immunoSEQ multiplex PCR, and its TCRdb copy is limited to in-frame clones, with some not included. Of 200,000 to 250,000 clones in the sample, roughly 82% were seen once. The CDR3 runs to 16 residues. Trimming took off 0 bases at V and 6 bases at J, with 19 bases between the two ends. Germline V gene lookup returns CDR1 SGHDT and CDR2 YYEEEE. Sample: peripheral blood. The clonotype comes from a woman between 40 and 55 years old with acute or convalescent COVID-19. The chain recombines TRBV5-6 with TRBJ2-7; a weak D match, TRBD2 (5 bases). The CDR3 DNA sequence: TGTGCCAGCAGCTTGGTTAGGAGGAAAATACTTGTCGAGCAGTACTTC. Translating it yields CASSLVRRKILVEQYF.